This T cell receptor beta chain was obtained from a study of cytomegalovirus exposure and HLA in healthy donors. Study observations and caveats: Many donors shared some public TCRs, even though most TCR sequences were rare. Analysis was carried out at a later point, and it linked a missense DCLRE1C variant to TCR beta V- and J-gene trimming. An analysis done earlier found most TCR beta V segments productive about 90% or about 30% of the time. Later on, an analysis showed TCR association rates differing by HLA locus, with DRB1 the most and HLA-C the fewest.

The PCR had 60 Vbeta and 13 Jbeta primers. Here immunoSEQ multiplex PCR was the method, and the copy in TCRdb shows in-frame clones only, minus some. The sample lists over 100,000 clones; approximately 77% were seen once. CDR1 is SGHRS and CDR2 is YFSETQ in the germline V gene. V was cut by 3 bases and J by 2 bases, with 12 bases left in between. The CDR3 length is 15 residues. Notes on this clone: Its antigen is undetermined.

The sample comprised PBMCs. V is TRBV5-1 and J is TRBJ2-1; tentatively, D is TRBD1 (6 bases). This clonotype originated in a male donor in good health and CMV-seropositive. This CDR3 is CASSWGQGTYNEQFF. CDR3 bases: TGCGCCAGCAGCTGGGGGCAGGGTACCTACAATGAGCAGTTCTTC.